A selection of T cell receptor beta chains follows, all from one sample in a study of shared clonotypes between healthy human individuals. Assay used: immunoSEQ multiplex PCR; TCRdb lists only in-frame clones, some missing. This table has over 2 million clones, roughly 90% appearing once. Sequencing used naive CD4+ T cells from PBMCs. The receptors come from a man younger than 35 in good health. Some clones in this sample may be carry-over from other donors' samples. Each CDR3 is given with its conserved first and last residue. The D gene is left open where the match is weak. Not every row has a clone size; where given, it reads once, few, many or a size class.

NA | TRBJ1-3 | NA | TRBV19 | CASSRTAGNTIYF | TGTGCCAGTAGTAGGACGGCTGGAAACACCATATATTTT
TRBD1 | TRBJ1-1 | few | TRBV9 | CASSGIDRAMNTEAFF | TGTGCCAGCAGCGGCATAGACAGGGCGATGAACACTGAAGCTTTCTTT
NA | TRBJ2-7 | NA | TRBV5-4 | CASSPVGGSYEQYF | TGTGCCAGCAGCCCGGTTGGGGGTTCCTACGAGCAGTACTTC
NA | TRBJ1-6 | NA | TRBV28 | CASSLAGWNSPLHF | TGTGCCAGCAGTTTGGCAGGGTGGAATTCACCCCTCCACTTT
NA | TRBJ1-2 | NA | TRBV28 | CASSLPRNYGYTF | TGTGCCAGCAGTTTACCCAGGAACTATGGCTACACCTTC
TRBD2 | TRBJ2-3 | NA | TRBV30 | CAWSRREGGF | TGTGCCTGGAGTCGGAGGGAGGGCGGTTTT
TRBD2 | TRBJ2-7 | once | TRBV6-6 | CASSYTDGGNYEQYF | TGTGCCAGCAGTTACACGGACGGGGGGAACTACGAGCAGTACTTC
NA | TRBJ2-5 | NA | TRBV2 | CASNTQYQETQYF | TGTGCCAGCAACACTCAGTACCAAGAGACCCAGTACTTC
TRBD1 | TRBJ1-5 | NA | TRBV6-1 | CASSADRGPGQPQHF | TGTGCCAGCAGCGCCGACAGGGGGCCCGGTCAGCCCCAGCATTTT
TRBD2 | TRBJ2-5 | NA | TRBV27 | CASSLKGGRPWETQYF | TGTGCCAGCAGTTTAAAAGGCGGGAGGCCGTGGGAGACCCAGTACTTC
TRBD2 | TRBJ2-1 | NA | TRBV7-6 | CASSPGLADYNEQFF | TGTGCCAGCAGCCCTGGACTAGCGGACTACAATGAGCAGTTCTTC
NA | TRBJ1-5 | NA | TRBV2 | CASSRLMGQPQHF | TGTGCCAGCAGTCGCCTTATGGGGCAGCCCCAGCATTTT
NA | TRBJ2-3 | NA | TRBV29-1 | CSVEANRWADTQYF | TGCAGCGTTGAAGCGAACCGATGGGCAGATACGCAGTATTTT
NA | TRBJ2-4 | few | TRBV15 | CATSRGSTIQYF | TGTGCCACCAGCAGAGGGAGTACCATTCAGTACTTC
NA | TRBJ2-6 | NA | TRBV9 | CASSPALGSSGANVLTF | TGTGCCAGCAGCCCTGCTCTAGGGAGTTCTGGGGCCAACGTCCTGACTTTC
NA | TRBJ2-3 | NA | TRBV14 | CASSQLGLADTQYF | TGTGCCAGCAGCCAGCTCGGTTTGGCAGATACGCAGTATTTT
TRBD1 | TRBJ2-1 | NA | TRBV2 | CASSVQGNQVGNEQFF | TGTGCCAGCAGCGTACAGGGGAATCAGGTGGGCAATGAGCAGTTCTTC
TRBD2 | TRBJ2-3 | NA | TRBV10-3 | CAISVSPSGSSTDTQYF | TGTGCCATCAGTGTCTCGCCTAGCGGGAGTAGCACAGATACGCAGTATTTT
NA | TRBJ2-7 | NA | TRBV19 | CASSMDFRALSEQYF | TGTGCCAGTAGTATGGATTTTAGAGCTCTGAGCGAGCAGTACTTC
NA | TRBJ1-2 | NA | TRBV5-1 | CASSLEARIYGYTF | TGCGCCAGCAGCTTGGAGGCCAGAATCTATGGCTACACCTTC
NA | TRBJ1-2 | NA | TRBV6-1 | CASRSGYGYTF | TGTGCCAGCAGATCCGGGTATGGCTACACCTTC
TRBD2 | TRBJ2-1 | once | TRBV4-2 | CASSQETSGSYNEQFF | TGTGCCAGCAGCCAAGAGACTAGCGGCTCCTACAATGAGCAGTTCTTC